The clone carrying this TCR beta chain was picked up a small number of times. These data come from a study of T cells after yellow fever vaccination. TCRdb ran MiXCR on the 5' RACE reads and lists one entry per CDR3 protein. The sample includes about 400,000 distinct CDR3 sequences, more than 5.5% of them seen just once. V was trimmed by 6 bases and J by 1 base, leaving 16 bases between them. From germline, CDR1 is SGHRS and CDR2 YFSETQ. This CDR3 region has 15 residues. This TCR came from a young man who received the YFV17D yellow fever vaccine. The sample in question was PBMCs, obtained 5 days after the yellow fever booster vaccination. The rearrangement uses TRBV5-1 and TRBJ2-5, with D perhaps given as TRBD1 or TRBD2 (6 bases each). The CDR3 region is CASNIWGAAQETQYF. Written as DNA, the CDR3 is TGCGCCAGCAATATCTGGGGGGCAGCCCAAGAGACCCAGTACTTC.